A selection of T cell receptor beta chains follows, all from one sample in a study of T cell repertoires in cytomegalovirus infection. Their recognized antigens are unknown. TCRdb ran MiXCR on the reads and lists one entry per CDR3 protein. The data contain approximately 350,000 distinct CDR3 sequences, about 34% of them singletons. Source: cultured PBMCs, taken from culture after CMV antigen stimulation. These receptors were taken from a human donor in good health (CMV status not recorded). Some clones in this sample may be carry-over from other donors' samples. Both conserved end residues are part of each CDR3. The order of the fields is D gene, clone size, V gene, J gene, CDR3 protein, CDR3 DNA. A D gene is named only where the DNA matches it firmly. A clone size is listed for some rows: how often the clone was seen (once, few, many), or a class if it is expanded.

D gene: -; clone size: -; V gene: TRBV6-2/TRBV6-3; J gene: TRBJ2-4; CDR3 protein: CASSYSELAKNIQYF; CDR3 DNA: TGTGCCAGCAGTTACTCGGAATTAGCCAAAAACATTCAGTACTTC
D gene: -; clone size: -; V gene: TRBV19; J gene: TRBJ1-6; CDR3 protein: CASSIDAGPSPLHF; CDR3 DNA: TGTGCCAGTAGTATAGATGCAGGGCCCTCACCCCTCCACTTT
D gene: -; clone size: -; V gene: TRBV29-1; J gene: TRBJ2-2; CDR3 protein: CSVTQGESTGELFF; CDR3 DNA: TGCAGCGTTACCCAAGGGGAGAGTACCGGGGAGCTGTTTTTT
D gene: -; clone size: -; V gene: TRBV19; J gene: TRBJ2-4; CDR3 protein: CASSIDPLAPPGGAKNIQYF; CDR3 DNA: TGTGCCAGTAGTATAGATCCCCTGGCGCCTCCTGGTGGGGCCAAAAACATTCAGTACTTC
D gene: -; clone size: -; V gene: TRBV7-9; J gene: TRBJ2-7; CDR3 protein: CASTTYGELYF; CDR3 DNA: TGTGCCAGCACCACTTACGGGGAGTTGTACTTC
D gene: -; clone size: few; V gene: TRBV27; J gene: TRBJ2-1; CDR3 protein: CASSPTGTLVTYNEQFF; CDR3 DNA: TGTGCCAGCAGTCCCACCGGGACTCTCGTTACCTACAATGAGCAGTTCTTC
D gene: -; clone size: few; V gene: TRBV11-3; J gene: TRBJ1-1; CDR3 protein: CASSLVQGYAAEAFF; CDR3 DNA: TGTGCCAGCAGCCTAGTACAGGGCTATGCGGCTGAAGCTTTCTTT
D gene: TRBD2; clone size: -; V gene: TRBV7-2; J gene: TRBJ2-3; CDR3 protein: CASSPGLGVTDTQYF; CDR3 DNA: TGTGCCAGCAGTCCGGGACTAGGGGTGACAGATACGCAGTATTTT
D gene: TRBD1; clone size: -; V gene: TRBV28; J gene: TRBJ1-1; CDR3 protein: CASSLPGGRKTEAFF; CDR3 DNA: TGTGCCAGCAGTTTACCAGGGGGCCGAAAAACTGAAGCTTTCTTT
D gene: -; clone size: -; V gene: TRBV19; J gene: TRBJ1-1; CDR3 protein: CASSIPGLWSNTEAFF; CDR3 DNA: TGTGCCAGTAGTATTCCGGGACTTTGGTCGAACACTGAAGCTTTCTTT
D gene: -; clone size: few; V gene: TRBV27; J gene: TRBJ2-6; CDR3 protein: CASSYEFSGANVLTF; CDR3 DNA: TGTGCCAGCAGTTATGAGTTCTCTGGGGCCAACGTCCTGACTTTC
D gene: -; clone size: -; V gene: TRBV7-6; J gene: TRBJ2-7; CDR3 protein: CASSPVTGLYEQYF; CDR3 DNA: TGTGCCAGCAGCCCAGTAACCGGTTTATACGAGCAGTACTTC
D gene: -; clone size: -; V gene: TRBV28; J gene: TRBJ2-6; CDR3 protein: CASSDGANSGANVLTF; CDR3 DNA: TGTGCCAGCAGCGACGGGGCCAACTCTGGGGCCAACGTCCTGACTTTC
D gene: -; clone size: few; V gene: TRBV7-9; J gene: TRBJ2-7; CDR3 protein: CASSSGRERNYEQYF; CDR3 DNA: TGTGCCAGCAGCTCGGGACGGGAAAGGAACTACGAGCAGTACTTC
D gene: TRBD2; clone size: -; V gene: TRBV24-1; J gene: TRBJ2-1; CDR3 protein: CATSGNRDRGTSGSSYNEQFF; CDR3 DNA: TGTGCCACCAGTGGAAACCGGGACAGAGGGACTAGCGGGTCTTCCTACAATGAGCAGTTCTTC
D gene: TRBD1; clone size: -; V gene: TRBV19; J gene: TRBJ2-5; CDR3 protein: CASRIGRGQGETQYF; CDR3 DNA: TGTGCCAGCAGGATCGGCAGGGGGCAGGGAGAGACCCAGTACTTC
D gene: TRBD2; clone size: few; V gene: TRBV27; J gene: TRBJ2-5; CDR3 protein: CASSLLAGGLETQYF; CDR3 DNA: TGTGCCAGCAGTTTACTGGCGGGAGGATTGGAGACCCAGTACTTC
D gene: -; clone size: -; V gene: TRBV7-2; J gene: TRBJ2-1; CDR3 protein: CASSIRDWGNEQFF; CDR3 DNA: TGTGCCAGCAGCATCCGGGACTGGGGCAATGAGCAGTTCTTC
D gene: -; clone size: many; V gene: TRBV28; J gene: TRBJ2-1; CDR3 protein: CASSLTRREQFF; CDR3 DNA: TGTGCCAGCAGCCTCACTAGGCGTGAGCAGTTCTTC
D gene: -; clone size: few; V gene: TRBV20-1; J gene: TRBJ2-3; CDR3 protein: CSASPQGSTQYF; CDR3 DNA: TGCAGTGCTAGTCCGCAGGGGAGTACGCAGTATTTT
D gene: -; clone size: -; V gene: TRBV7-6; J gene: TRBJ1-4; CDR3 protein: CASSFTPEKLFF; CDR3 DNA: TGTGCCAGCAGCTTTACCCCCGAAAAACTGTTTTTT
D gene: TRBD1; clone size: few; V gene: TRBV5-1; J gene: TRBJ2-5; CDR3 protein: CASSLTGIEETQYF; CDR3 DNA: TGCGCCAGCAGCCTGACAGGGATCGAAGAGACCCAGTACTTC
D gene: -; clone size: once; V gene: TRBV12-3/TRBV12-4; J gene: TRBJ2-3; CDR3 protein: CASSFRHGAGPVTDTQYF; CDR3 DNA: TGTGCCAGCAGCTTCCGTCATGGGGCTGGCCCTGTCACAGATACGCAGTATTTT
D gene: TRBD2; clone size: few; V gene: TRBV7-2; J gene: TRBJ2-1; CDR3 protein: CASSPQRESNEQFF; CDR3 DNA: TGTGCCAGCAGCCCCCAGCGGGAGAGCAATGAGCAGTTCTTC
D gene: TRBD2; clone size: -; V gene: TRBV10-3; J gene: TRBJ2-3; CDR3 protein: CAIGLAGAGTQYF; CDR3 DNA: TGTGCCATCGGACTAGCGGGAGCCGGTACGCAGTATTTT
D gene: -; clone size: -; V gene: TRBV7-2; J gene: TRBJ1-2; CDR3 protein: CASSPVGVRYGYTF; CDR3 DNA: TGTGCCAGCAGCCCCGTCGGGGTCCGCTATGGCTACACCTTC
D gene: TRBD1; clone size: few; V gene: TRBV28; J gene: TRBJ2-6; CDR3 protein: CASSLYTPGQGAGANVLTF; CDR3 DNA: TGTGCCAGCAGTTTATATACCCCGGGACAGGGCGCAGGGGCCAACGTCCTGACTTTC
D gene: -; clone size: -; V gene: TRBV9; J gene: TRBJ1-6; CDR3 protein: CASSVGVLNSPLHF; CDR3 DNA: TGTGCCAGCAGTGTAGGTGTCCTTAATTCACCCCTCCACTTT
D gene: -; clone size: many; V gene: TRBV7-2; J gene: TRBJ2-2; CDR3 protein: CASSFLRNTGELFF; CDR3 DNA: TGTGCCAGCAGCTTTCTGCGTAACACCGGGGAGCTGTTTTTT
D gene: TRBD2; clone size: few; V gene: TRBV27; J gene: TRBJ2-1; CDR3 protein: CASSLLPLLADYNEQFF; CDR3 DNA: TGTGCCAGCAGTTTACTACCCCTCCTAGCGGATTACAATGAGCAGTTCTTC
D gene: -; clone size: -; V gene: TRBV5-1; J gene: TRBJ1-6; CDR3 protein: CASSLGRVESPLHF; CDR3 DNA: TGCGCCAGCAGCTTGGGCAGGGTAGAATCACCCCTCCACTTT
D gene: -; clone size: few; V gene: TRBV4-1; J gene: TRBJ2-7; CDR3 protein: CASSQVSSYEQYF; CDR3 DNA: TGCGCCAGCAGCCAAGTCAGCTCCTACGAGCAGTACTTC
D gene: -; clone size: -; V gene: TRBV18; J gene: TRBJ1-5; CDR3 protein: CASSPSRGSGQPQHF; CDR3 DNA: TGTGCCAGCTCACCTTCTAGGGGGTCTGGTCAGCCCCAGCATTTT
D gene: -; clone size: -; V gene: TRBV4-1; J gene: TRBJ1-4; CDR3 protein: CASSPNRDRLTNEKLFF; CDR3 DNA: TGCGCCAGCAGCCCGAATCGAGACAGGCTTACTAATGAAAAACTGTTTTTT
D gene: TRBD2; clone size: -; V gene: TRBV7-8; J gene: TRBJ2-7; CDR3 protein: CASNPRILASSSYEQYF; CDR3 DNA: TGTGCCAGCAACCCTAGAATACTAGCGTCCAGCTCCTACGAGCAGTACTTC
D gene: -; clone size: many; V gene: TRBV7-2; J gene: TRBJ2-2; CDR3 protein: CASSPRAGWATGELFF; CDR3 DNA: TGTGCCAGCAGCCCTCGGGCTGGGTGGGCCACCGGGGAGCTGTTTTTT
D gene: -; clone size: -; V gene: TRBV6-6; J gene: TRBJ1-5; CDR3 protein: CASSRTEPASEPQHF; CDR3 DNA: TGTGCCAGCAGTCGAACAGAACCCGCCTCGGAGCCCCAGCATTTT
D gene: -; clone size: few; V gene: TRBV7-9; J gene: TRBJ2-3; CDR3 protein: CASRTLGQSTDTQYF; CDR3 DNA: TGTGCCAGCAGAACTCTCGGACAAAGCACAGATACGCAGTATTTT
D gene: -; clone size: -; V gene: TRBV7-3; J gene: TRBJ2-1; CDR3 protein: CASSPGLTYNEQFF; CDR3 DNA: TGTGCCAGCAGCCCCGGACTAACCTACAATGAGCAGTTCTTC
D gene: -; clone size: -; V gene: TRBV5-1; J gene: TRBJ2-3; CDR3 protein: CASSLKGDTDTQYF; CDR3 DNA: TGCGCCAGCAGCCTTAAGGGAGACACAGATACGCAGTATTTT
D gene: TRBD1; clone size: many; V gene: TRBV7-2; J gene: TRBJ1-5; CDR3 protein: CASSYGTDYQPQHF; CDR3 DNA: TGTGCCAGCAGCTACGGGACAGATTATCAGCCCCAGCATTTT
D gene: -; clone size: -; V gene: TRBV7-2; J gene: TRBJ1-4; CDR3 protein: CASSPDRREKLFF; CDR3 DNA: TGTGCCAGCAGCCCCGACAGAAGGGAAAAACTGTTTTTT
D gene: TRBD1; clone size: few; V gene: TRBV19; J gene: TRBJ2-7; CDR3 protein: CASSRRDRVSYEQYF; CDR3 DNA: TGTGCCAGTAGTCGAAGGGACAGGGTCTCCTACGAGCAGTACTTC
D gene: TRBD2; clone size: -; V gene: TRBV6-2/TRBV6-3; J gene: TRBJ2-3; CDR3 protein: CASSYASGCTDTQYF; CDR3 DNA: TGTGCCAGCAGTTACGCTAGCGGATGCACAGATACGCAGTATTTT
D gene: TRBD1; clone size: -; V gene: TRBV18; J gene: TRBJ1-1; CDR3 protein: CASSPLEGTGDTEAFF; CDR3 DNA: TGTGCCAGCTCACCTCTGGAGGGGACAGGGGACACTGAAGCTTTCTTT
D gene: -; clone size: few; V gene: TRBV7-9; J gene: TRBJ2-7; CDR3 protein: CASSLYAGDYEQYF; CDR3 DNA: TGTGCCAGCAGCTTATATGCAGGAGACTACGAGCAGTACTTC
D gene: TRBD2; clone size: many; V gene: TRBV7-2; J gene: TRBJ2-3; CDR3 protein: CASSLTSGRSDTQYF; CDR3 DNA: TGTGCCAGCAGCTTAACTAGCGGGAGGTCAGATACGCAGTATTTT
D gene: TRBD1; clone size: -; V gene: TRBV7-2; J gene: TRBJ1-4; CDR3 protein: CASSSGGQVNEKLFF; CDR3 DNA: TGTGCCAGCAGCTCAGGGGGACAGGTGAATGAAAAACTGTTTTTT
D gene: -; clone size: -; V gene: TRBV6-2/TRBV6-3; J gene: TRBJ2-6; CDR3 protein: CASTGFGANVLTF; CDR3 DNA: TGTGCCAGCACTGGATTTGGGGCCAACGTCCTGACTTTC
D gene: -; clone size: -; V gene: TRBV11-1; J gene: TRBJ1-1; CDR3 protein: CASSEAGSRRAEAFF; CDR3 DNA: TGTGCCAGCAGCGAAGCCGGGTCCCGAAGGGCTGAAGCTTTCTTT
D gene: TRBD1; clone size: -; V gene: TRBV9; J gene: TRBJ1-1; CDR3 protein: CASSGTTGPNTEAFF; CDR3 DNA: TGTGCCAGCAGCGGAACGACAGGGCCGAACACTGAAGCTTTCTTT
D gene: -; clone size: many; V gene: TRBV7-2; J gene: TRBJ2-5; CDR3 protein: CASSLVSGLQETQYF; CDR3 DNA: TGTGCCAGCAGCTTAGTGTCCGGGTTACAAGAGACCCAGTACTTC
D gene: -; clone size: once; V gene: TRBV27; J gene: TRBJ1-1; CDR3 protein: CASSLVKGGNTEAFF; CDR3 DNA: TGTGCCAGCAGTTTAGTTAAAGGGGGAAACACTGAAGCTTTCTTT
D gene: -; clone size: -; V gene: TRBV30; J gene: TRBJ1-5; CDR3 protein: CAWSASGNQPQHF; CDR3 DNA: TGTGCCTGGAGTGCGTCAGGCAATCAGCCCCAGCATTTT